Listed below are T cell receptor beta chains from one sample, sequenced in a study of cytomegalovirus exposure and HLA in healthy donors. Libraries were prepared by immunoSEQ multiplex PCR; TCRdb keeps only in-frame clonotypes and omits some of them. The data contain around 130,000 clones, roughly 84% of them singletons. Sample: PBMCs. These receptors were collected from a boy younger than 18 in good health and CMV-seronegative. Each CDR3 is given with its conserved first and last residue. D genes are given only for firm matches. Expanded clones get a size class; other rows say once, few or many, or leave the size out.

V gene	clone size	J gene	D gene	CDR3 protein	CDR3 DNA
TRBV4-1	.	TRBJ2-3	.	CASSQVVLMTSTDTQYF	TGCGCCAGCAGCCAAGTTGTCCTTATGACTAGCACAGATACGCAGTATTTT
TRBV6-4	.	TRBJ2-2	TRBD2	CASSATSGRAGELFF	TGTGCCAGCAGTGCAACTAGCGGGAGGGCCGGGGAGCTGTTTTTT
TRBV2	.	TRBJ2-1	.	CASSLPGTPNEQFF	TGTGCCAGCAGTTTACCCGGGACTCCGAATGAGCAGTTCTTC
TRBV10-3	.	TRBJ2-7	TRBD1	CATQTGAYEQYF	TGTGCCACACAGACAGGGGCCTACGAGCAGTACTTC
TRBV5-4	.	TRBJ1-1	TRBD1	CASSRGTGGEAFF	TGTGCCAGCAGCCGGGGGACAGGGGGTGAAGCTTTCTTT
TRBV5-5	.	TRBJ1-2	TRBD1	CASSLPTGEGYTF	TGTGCCAGCAGCCTCCCTACAGGGGAAGGCTACACCTTC
TRBV7-9	once	TRBJ1-4	.	CASSLLTGPPSNEKLFF	TGTGCCAGCAGCTTACTAACAGGGCCACCATCTAATGAAAAACTGTTTTTT
TRBV18	.	TRBJ2-1	.	CASSLKESHNEQFF	TGTGCCAGCTCACTTAAGGAGTCCCACAATGAGCAGTTCTTC
TRBV7-6	.	TRBJ2-2	.	CASRLYGTGELFF	TGTGCCAGCAGACTATATGGGACCGGGGAGCTGTTTTTT
TRBV19	.	TRBJ2-7	TRBD1	CASSKYGTGKEEQYF	TGTGCCAGTAGCAAATATGGGACAGGGAAAGAAGAGCAGTACTTC
TRBV2	.	TRBJ2-7	TRBD1	CASNQGEMGEQYF	TGTGCCAGCAATCAGGGGGAGATGGGAGAGCAGTACTTC
TRBV19	once	TRBJ2-3	TRBD1	CASSWDSYTDTQYF	TGTGCCAGTAGTTGGGACAGTTACACAGATACGCAGTATTTT
TRBV19	.	TRBJ1-6	.	CASSGGISYNSPLHF	TGTGCCAGTAGTGGAGGGATCTCCTATAATTCACCCCTCCACTTT
TRBV5-6	.	TRBJ2-3	TRBD1	CASSNVRDRVAYTQYF	TGTGCCAGCAGCAACGTAAGGGACAGGGTGGCATATACGCAGTATTTT
TRBV27	.	TRBJ1-5	TRBD1	CASSLSGVQGPVNQPQHF	TGTGCCAGCAGTTTATCGGGTGTACAGGGGCCAGTGAATCAGCCCCAGCATTTT
TRBV4-1	.	TRBJ2-7	TRBD1	CASSQSGQFYEQYF	TGCGCCAGCAGCCAGTCGGGACAGTTCTACGAGCAGTACTTC
TRBV7-8	.	TRBJ2-1	TRBD1	CASSLAARTGGKLVDVTEQFF	TGTGCCAGCAGCTTAGCCGCCCGTACAGGGGGCAAACTAGTAGACGTTACTGAGCAGTTCTTC
TRBV5-1	few	TRBJ1-4	TRBD1	CASSIRGQEEKLFF	TGCGCCAGCAGCATCAGGGGGCAGGAGGAAAAACTGTTTTTT
TRBV4-1	once	TRBJ2-2	TRBD2	CASSLAGTSGITGELFF	TGCGCCAGCAGCCTAGCCGGGACTAGCGGGATCACCGGGGAGCTGTTTTTT
TRBV6-5	few	TRBJ2-7	TRBD1	CASRRDRGLYEQYF	TGTGCCAGCAGAAGGGACAGGGGATTATACGAGCAGTACTTC
TRBV7-9	.	TRBJ1-1	TRBD1	CASSRRQGDTEAFF	TGTGCCAGCAGCAGACGACAGGGGGACACTGAAGCTTTCTTT
TRBV18	.	TRBJ2-2	.	CASSEPPNTGELFF	TGTGCCAGCTCCGAGCCACCGAACACCGGGGAGCTGTTTTTT
TRBV7-2	.	TRBJ2-7	.	CASSLFQDSYEQYF	TGTGCCAGCAGCTTATTCCAGGACTCCTACGAGCAGTACTTC
TRBV9	.	TRBJ1-3	.	CASSAAGRGKNTIYF	TGTGCCAGCAGCGCCGCGGGCAGGGGTAAAAACACCATATATTTT
TRBV10-3	few	TRBJ2-7	TRBD1	CAIRAGTGYYEQYF	TGTGCCATCAGGGCCGGGACAGGATACTACGAGCAGTACTTC
TRBV6-6	.	TRBJ1-1	.	CASSYPRQPEAFF	TGTGCCAGCAGTTACCCCCGACAGCCTGAAGCTTTCTTT
TRBV14	.	TRBJ2-5	TRBD2	CASSLPGLGGTQYF	TGTGCCAGCAGCCTTCCGGGACTAGGAGGGACCCAGTACTTC
TRBV9	.	TRBJ2-2	.	CASSGAPLFF	TGTGCCAGCAGCGGCGCCCCACTGTTTTTT
TRBV7-9	.	TRBJ2-5	.	CASSTRTVQETQYF	TGTGCCAGCAGCACCAGGACAGTCCAAGAGACCCAGTACTTC
TRBV9	.	TRBJ2-7	.	CASSVDELALYEQYF	TGTGCCAGCAGCGTAGACGAACTAGCTCTCTACGAGCAGTACTTC
TRBV7-8	.	TRBJ2-7	.	CASSLGRRRGNEQYF	TGTGCCAGCAGCTTAGGCCGGAGACGGGGTAACGAGCAGTACTTC
TRBV19	.	TRBJ2-1	.	CASSIAATYNEQFF	TGTGCCAGTAGTATAGCGGCGACTTACAATGAGCAGTTCTTC
TRBV5-5	.	TRBJ2-1	.	CASSHAQGNEQFF	TGTGCCAGCAGCCACGCCCAGGGCAATGAGCAGTTCTTC
TRBV2	once	TRBJ2-5	TRBD1	CASTARQGALGETQYF	TGTGCCAGCACCGCCCGACAGGGGGCTCTTGGTGAGACCCAGTACTTC
TRBV9	.	TRBJ1-4	TRBD1	CASSPKAGTDYEKLFF	TGTGCCAGCAGCCCGAAGGCCGGGACAGACTATGAAAAACTGTTTTTT
TRBV5-4	.	TRBJ2-1	TRBD2	CASSYEREFSNEQFF	TGTGCCAGCAGCTACGAGCGGGAGTTCAGCAATGAGCAGTTCTTC